A selection of T cell receptor beta chains follows, all from one sample in a study of blood T cell repertoires in COVID-19. TCRdb's table, derived via immunoSEQ multiplex PCR, lists solely in-frame clones and lacks some. Seen here are some 120,000 clones, around 81% observed once, and the top ten hold about 18%. The specimen sequenced was peripheral blood. The source is a man under 40 with COVID-19, enrolled during active disease. CDR3s include the opening cysteine and the closing phenylalanine or tryptophan. Fields, in order: V gene, CDR3 length, clone size, D gene, J gene, CDR3 DNA, CDR3 protein. A D gene is named only where the DNA matches it firmly. Size values are once, few and many counts, or a class for expanded clones, and some rows have none.

>TRBV9|13|.|.|TRBJ1-1
TGTGCCAGCAGCGTACAGGGCGACACTGAAGCTTTCTTT
CASSVQGDTEAFF
>TRBV19|15|.|TRBD2|TRBJ2-1
TGTGCCAGTACCCCGGGACTAGGGAGAGGTAATGAGCAGTTCTTC
CASTPGLGRGNEQFF
>TRBV28|15|.|TRBD1|TRBJ1-2
TGTGCCAGCAGTCTCCGGGACGACAGGGTGGATGGCTACACCTTC
CASSLRDDRVDGYTF
>TRBV25-1|17|.|TRBD1|TRBJ1-4
TGTGCCAGCAGTGAATATTCAGGGACAGGGAGGGAAGAAAAACTGTTTTTT
CASSEYSGTGREEKLFF
>TRBV6-4|16|.|.|TRBJ2-7
TGTGCCAGCAGTGACTCTTTGCTAAAGAGCTCCTACGAGCAGTACTTC
CASSDSLLKSSYEQYF
>TRBV3-1/TRBV3-2|16|once|TRBD2|TRBJ2-5
TGTGCCAGCAGCCAAGACTCCAGCGGGGGGGCAAAGACCCAGTACTTC
CASSQDSSGGAKTQYF
>TRBV7-2|16|.|TRBD2|TRBJ2-1
TGTGCCAGCAGCTCCCGGGCAGCGGGGGGGAAGGGTGAGCAGTTCTTC
CASSSRAAGGKGEQFF
>TRBV5-1|14|.|.|TRBJ1-6
TGCGCCAGCAGCTTGGAACGGTATAATTCACCCCTCCACTTT
CASSLERYNSPLHF
>TRBV9|15|few|TRBD2|TRBJ2-7
TGTGCCAGCAGCGTAGGGGCGGGAGGGAGCTACGAGCAGTACTTC
CASSVGAGGSYEQYF
>TRBV19|17|once|.|TRBJ1-4
TGTGCCAGTAGTTTCCAACGACAGGCTTGGACTAATGAAAAACTGTTTTTT
CASSFQRQAWTNEKLFF
>TRBV5-1|16|.|.|TRBJ2-5
TGCGCCAGCAGCCTGGGGGGCGGGAGCTTTCAAGAGACCCAGTACTTC
CASSLGGGSFQETQYF
>TRBV19|16|.|TRBD2|TRBJ2-5
TGTGCCAGTAGTCGCTCACTAGCGGAGTTCCAAGAGACCCAGTACTTC
CASSRSLAEFQETQYF